This T cell receptor (beta chain) was captured by sequencing in a study of T cell responses to AZD1222 COVID-19 vaccine. The protocol was immunoSEQ multiplex PCR, while the TCRdb copy is restricted to in-frame clones and leaves out a portion. The table records 84,000 or so clones, more than 75% of them present only once. Of note for this clone: What it recognizes is unknown.

Overall study results and limits: Females outnumbered males among donors, who were mostly white British; clonal diversity was possibly underestimated. Just five to seven people given AZD1222 tested seropositive at baseline.

The CDR3 totals 15 residues. Germline V CDR1 and CDR2: KGHDR, SFDVKD. Trimming removed 5 bases from V and 0 bases from J, with 10 bases in between. The clonotype originates from an adult in good health. Sequencing used peripheral blood, obtained on day 0 of MenACWY control vaccination. The chain recombines TRBV24-1 with TRBJ1-5; a weak D match, TRBD1 (5 bases). CDR3 bases: TGTGCCACCAGTGCGACAGATCATAGCAATCAGCCCCAGCATTTT. It encodes CATSATDHSNQPQHF.